The clone carrying this T cell receptor (beta chain) has a handful of counts. With 4 bases clipped from V and 2 bases from J, the junction kept 7 bases outside the gene matches. The CDR3 runs to 15 residues. The germline V gene has CDR1 MNHNY and CDR2 SVGAGI (reference sequence). TCRdb's copy holds only in-frame clones and misses some; the assay was immunoSEQ multiplex PCR. The sample gives tens of thousands of clones, 69% of which show up once; 10% to 15% is in the top ten. This sample stems from a study of cytotoxic CD8 clonotypes in ibrutinib-treated CLL. V is TRBV6-6 and J is TRBJ2-5, with 7 bases aligning to TRBD1. This receptor was identified in a human donor with chronic lymphocytic leukemia. The sample here was PBMCs, taken after 12 months of ibrutinib treatment. The CDR3 region is CASSSRRRGQETQYF. The CDR3 DNA follows: TGTGCCAGCAGTTCCCGCCGCAGGGGGCAAGAGACCCAGTACTTC.